This T cell receptor beta chain was captured by sequencing in a study of shared clonotypes between healthy human individuals (dated by TCRdb to the early 2020s). For the wider study: Three men and two women, aged 18 to 49 years, made up the cohort. For each donor, CD4 naive and CD4 memory were each run on three plates, CD8 naive on two plates, and CD8 memory on one plate. Per donor, leukapheresis produced somewhere between about 0.85 and 8.9 billion PBMCs. To estimate repertoire size and how much clonotypes are shared between individuals, the study performed deep sequencing of blood TCR repertoires from five healthy adults. Different laboratories and diverse techniques were used to prepare libraries and sequence TCR repertoires, to increase sequencing depth and limit assay-specific biases.

TCR CDR3 regions were amplified from genomic DNA by multiplex PCR using the deep immunoSEQ assay. Extracted genomic DNA from each cell subset was spread evenly across all wells of several immunoSEQ 96-well plates, with each plate serving as a replicate. For sorted subsets, each replicate PCR was loaded with approximately 200 ng genomic DNA, equivalent to roughly 30,000 T cell genomes. The purified libraries were quantified using a Qubit 3.0 fluorometer, sized with a Bioanalyzer 2100, and then quantified again using the KAPA Library Quantification kit. Every immunoSEQ 96-well plate was sequenced on a separate single-read 150-cycle Illumina NextSeq 550 flow cell. In the source study's methods: Because the immunoSEQ output held only junctional sequences and lacked quality scores, the filtering could not match the filtering applied to full-length reads. To assign V/J genes and CDR3, sequences were annotated using PyIR, a Python wrapper for IgBLAST v1.9, with IMGT germline references. Reads with weak V/J assignments (E-value above 1e-6), missing CDR3, stop codons, out-of-frame junctions, or ambiguous translated residues were removed. V3J clonotypes were defined as sequences sharing the same inferred V gene, J gene, and CDR3 amino acid sequence. The percentage overlap between two repertoires was calculated by dividing the number of shared unique clonotypes by the size of the smaller repertoire. Repertoire richness was assessed with RTK rarefaction, the Chao1 estimator, and Recon v2.1 estimates of unobserved clonotypes. Generation probabilities were computed with OLGA for all TCRbeta clonotypes obtained by the gDNA method from a handful of donors. Not all clones reach the TCRdb copy of this immuneACCESS table, which keeps in-frame sequences only. Checked studies attribute under half of the gap to unresolved V genes and leave the rest unexplained. The V and J calls and clone size come from that table; D and trimming were worked out from the DNA. The sample data list some 1.5 million clones, and more than 95% of these were observed just once. Approximately 1.1% of the sample goes to the ten largest clones.

CDR1 and CDR2 are read off the germline V gene as SNHLY and FYNNEI. The cysteine opens and the phenylalanine closes a CDR3 of 12 amino acids. Only the CDR3 portion is preserved as DNA: 36 bases, with reading frame beginning at the first base. Trimming takes 5 bases from V and 5 bases from J, and the germline ends sit 9 bases apart. Donors were healthy HIV-negative adults with no recently reported acute infections or vaccinations. Every donor was a Caucasian adult living in Nashville, Tennessee, USA. CD4+ T cells were enriched by magnetic negative selection; naive cells were then positively selected on CD45RA, and the negative fraction formed the memory subset. Blood was obtained by leukapheresis, after which PBMCs were separated by Ficoll-Histopaque density gradient centrifugation and cryopreserved in liquid nitrogen vapor phase. Analytical flow cytometry was used to check the purity and quantity of each magnetically sorted T cell population. Each sorted fraction had its genomic DNA isolated and then quantified by UV absorbance on a Nanodrop 2000c.

Study-level results and caveats: The small number of donors limited the genetic and exposure-history diversity represented. Naive subsets generally had larger estimated clonotype richness than memory subsets. Compared with non-shared clonotypes, clonotypes shared by all four sorted-subset donors had higher generation probabilities. Incomplete sequencing was indicated by rarefaction of sorted-subset datasets, despite the large sequencing depth. Based on pairwise subsampling, the degree of clonotype sharing among donors was expected to be affected by sequencing depth. Sampling was limited to blood, and TCR repertoires in tissue likely differ from TCR repertoires in blood. About 5% of naive CD4, roughly 3.6% of naive CD8, 2.3% of memory CD4, and about 0.4% of memory CD8 clonotypes were shared across a few donors.

Concerning this clone itself: Its target antigen remains unknown. There are no base qualities to consult, and no much larger clone falls within one base.

The rearranged segments are TRBV2 and TRBJ1-2; a tentative D call is TRBD1 (6 bases match). The clonotype comes from a man aged 25 to 40 in good health. Sequencing was done on a sample of naive CD4+ T cells sorted from blood. Read against the paper, the sample's cell subset or site label means: CD45RA+ positively selected. The CDR3 region: CASSRQVYGYTF. The nucleotides are TGTGCCAGCAGTCGACAGGTGTATGGCTACACCTTC.